This is a list of T cell receptor beta chains from one sample in a study of blood T cell repertoires in COVID-19. This table comes from immunoSEQ multiplex PCR, and its TCRdb copy is limited to in-frame clones, with some not included. The sample consists of fewer than 200,000 clones, about 80% of them appearing once. The sample taken for sequencing was peripheral blood. The receptors here all came from a woman aged 60 to 75 with COVID-19, enrolled during active disease. The CDR3 runs from the conserved cysteine through the conserved F or W. The D gene is left open where the match is weak. Clone size is given for some rows only: seen once, a few or many times, or a class if the clone is expanded.

>TRBD1|-|TRBV5-1|TRBJ1-2
TGCGCCAGCAGCTTGCTACAGGGGTCGAGTTATGGCTACACCTTC
CASSLLQGSSYGYTF
>-|-|TRBV5-1|TRBJ1-4
TGCGCCAGCAGGCCTTATTTGGGCGAGGGCGTTGAAAAACTGTTTTTT
CASRPYLGEGVEKLFF
>-|few|TRBV4-1|TRBJ1-3
TGCGCCAGCAGCCCGAGGGAAATCTCTGGAAACACCATATATTTT
CASSPREISGNTIYF
>-|once|TRBV5-1|TRBJ1-4
TGCGCCAGCAGCCGGGGGGAACCTAATGAAAAACTGTTTTTT
CASSRGEPNEKLFF
>-|-|TRBV6-5|TRBJ2-3
TGTGCCAGCGGACGGGAATCCCTCACAGATACGCAGTATTTT
CASGRESLTDTQYF
>-|-|TRBV2|TRBJ1-2
TGTGCCAGCAGTGAATTGTCCCTTTTAAGAGGCTATGGCTACACCTTC
CASSELSLLRGYGYTF
>-|-|TRBV12-3/TRBV12-4|TRBJ1-2
TGTGCCAGCACTACGAGGGCCGGCGGAGGCTACACCTTC
CASTTRAGGGYTF
>-|once|TRBV21-1|TRBJ1-5
TGTGCCAGCAGCGATCTCAGGGGCCTCCATCAGCCCCAGCATTTT
CASSDLRGLHQPQHF
>-|-|TRBV6-5|TRBJ1-6
TGTGCCAGCAGTTCCGCCGGAGGGGCGCCCCTCCACTTT
CASSSAGGAPLHF
>-|-|TRBV12-2|TRBJ2-1
TGTGCAAGTCGCTTAAACAGGGGGCATTACAATGAGCAGTTCTTC
CASRLNRGHYNEQFF
>-|few|TRBV29-1|TRBJ1-2
-
CSVATGAGLF
>-|-|TRBV5-6|TRBJ1-4
TGTGCCAGCAGCTCGGGACATCCGGGCGGAAAACTGTTTTTT
CASSSGHPGGKLFF
>-|-|TRBV15|TRBJ2-2
TGTGCCACCAGCAGATACGCGGGCGGGGAGCTGTTTTTT
CATSRYAGGELFF
>-|-|TRBV7-3|TRBJ2-2
TGTGCCAGCAGCTTAAGCGCGGTGGGGGAGCTGTTTTTT
CASSLSAVGELFF
>-|-|TRBV19|TRBJ2-1
TGTGCCAGTAGCCCGAGACCTGGGAGCTCCTACAATGAGCAGTTCTTC
CASSPRPGSSYNEQFF
>-|-|TRBV19|TRBJ2-3
TGTGCCAGTAGTATAAACTCCCACACAGATACGCAGTATTTT
CASSINSHTDTQYF
>TRBD1|-|TRBV7-2|TRBJ2-6
TGTGCCAGCAGGCCTGACAGGGGCGGGGCTGGGGCCAACGTCCTGACTTTC
CASRPDRGGAGANVLTF
>-|-|TRBV5-8|TRBJ1-5
TGTGCCAGCAGCTTGGCAGGGGATCAGCCCCAGCATTTT
CASSLAGDQPQHF
>-|-|TRBV5-6|TRBJ2-1
TGTGCCAGCAGCCCCCTAAGCTCCTACAATGAGCAGTTCTTC
CASSPLSSYNEQFF
>TRBD1|-|TRBV19|TRBJ2-2
TGTGCCAGTAGTATACGAGGGACAGGACGGAACGGAGGCGGGGAGCTGTTTTTT
CASSIRGTGRNGGGELFF
>-|-|TRBV6-2/TRBV6-3|TRBJ1-5
TGTGCCAGCAGTTACTCGTTGTCAGGGAGGCATAGCAATCAGCCCCAGCATTTT
CASSYSLSGRHSNQPQHF
>-|few|TRBV7-7|TRBJ2-3
TGTGCTAGCAGCCTTGGTCGTACTAGCACAGATACGCAGTATTTT
CASSLGRTSTDTQYF
>-|-|TRBV5-1|TRBJ1-1
TGCGCCAGCAGCTTGGAGGAGGGTAGGACTGAAGCTTTCTTT
CASSLEEGRTEAFF
>TRBD1|once|TRBV6-5|TRBJ1-5
TGTGCCAGCAGCCCGGACAGGGGGAATCAGCCCCAGCATTTT
CASSPDRGNQPQHF
>TRBD2|-|TRBV5-4|TRBJ2-3
TGTGCCAGCAGACGGACTAGCGGGAGTACAGATACGCAGTATTTT
CASRRTSGSTDTQYF
>-|-|TRBV7-2|TRBJ1-6
TGTGCCAGCAGCTTAGGGGACATGAATTCACCCCTCCACTTT
CASSLGDMNSPLHF
>-|-|TRBV27|TRBJ1-2
TGTGCCAGCAGTTTAGGTGACAGAGGTTATGGCTACACCTTC
CASSLGDRGYGYTF
>TRBD2|-|TRBV4-2|TRBJ2-3
TGTGCCAGCAGCCGCAATAGCGGGGGGGCCTCAGATACGCAGTATTTT
CASSRNSGGASDTQYF
>-|-|TRBV5-4|TRBJ2-6
TGTGCCAGCAGCTTGGGCGGCAGCTTCTCTGGGGCCAACGTCCTGACTTTC
CASSLGGSFSGANVLTF
>-|-|TRBV7-8|TRBJ2-1
TGTGCCAGCAGCTCCCACAGGGGGGGCTCCTACAATGAGCAGTTCTTC
CASSSHRGGSYNEQFF
>-|few|TRBV4-1|TRBJ2-1
TGCGCCAGCCGCGCAGTTGGGGCTCGGTATGAGCAGTTCTTC
CASRAVGARYEQFF
>TRBD1|-|TRBV6-5|TRBJ1-2
TGTGCCAGCAGCCGACAGGGCATGGGGGGCTACACCTTC
CASSRQGMGGYTF
>-|few|TRBV28|TRBJ2-1
TGTGCCAGCCGAGGGGGAGCTCGCCGTTCCTACAATGAGCAGTTCTTC
CASRGGARRSYNEQFF
>TRBD1|-|TRBV7-3|TRBJ1-1
TGTGCCAGCAGGTCCCGACAGGGGGCGAACACTGAAGCTTTCTTT
CASRSRQGANTEAFF
>TRBD2|-|TRBV25-1|TRBJ2-1
TGTGCCAGCAGAGGGACTAGCGGACTCCCTTCGGAGCAGTTCTTC
CASRGTSGLPSEQFF
>-|few|TRBV3-1/TRBV3-2|TRBJ1-2
TGTGCCAGCAGCCAAGTATCAGGCATAGATGGCTACACCTTC
CASSQVSGIDGYTF